Listed below are T cell receptor beta chains from one sample, sequenced in a study of vaccination and CD4 T cells after COVID-19. TCRdb ran MiXCR on the PCR reads and lists one entry per CDR3 protein. The top ten clones hold roughly a sixth of a sample with about 13,000 distinct CDR3 sequences, around 52% of them seen once. Their antigens are not known. The sample taken for sequencing was CD4+ T cells from blood, cultured in vitro. These receptor sequences come from a human donor who had recovered from COVID-19. The CDR3 runs from the conserved cysteine through the conserved F or W. D genes are given only for firm matches. Only part of the rows carry a size: once, few, many, or a class if the clone is expanded.

D gene,J gene,V gene,clone size,CDR3 protein,CDR3 DNA
-,TRBJ2-5,TRBV7-9,-,CASSLVVSGGETQYF,TGCGCCAGCAGCTTGGTTGTTAGCGGAGGGGAGACCCAGTACTTC
TRBD2,TRBJ2-7,TRBV6-1,-,CASSDSGRAGGDEQYF,TGTGCCAGCAGTGATAGCGGGAGGGCCGGGGGTGACGAGCAGTACTTC
-,TRBJ2-2,TRBV7-7,few,CASSLVSNTGELFF,TGTGCTAGCAGCTTAGTCTCGAACACCGGGGAGCTGTTTTTT
-,TRBJ1-2,TRBV18,-,CASSPNFRELTLGYTF,TGTGCCAGCTCACCTAACTTCAGGGAGTTAACCCTTGGCTACACCTTC
TRBD1,TRBJ2-6,TRBV30,-,CAWSVQGQGVAGANVLTF,TGTGCCTGGAGTGTACAAGGACAGGGGGTCGCTGGGGCCAACGTCCTGACTTTC
TRBD1,TRBJ2-7,TRBV19,-,CASSRDRDTYEQYF,TGTGCCTCGAGCCGGGACAGGGATACCTACGAGCAGTACTTC
-,TRBJ1-1,TRBV7-9,few,CASSLVGSPDTEAFF,TGTGCCAGCAGCTTAGTCGGGTCCCCAGACACTGAAGCTTTCTTT
TRBD1,TRBJ2-1,TRBV19,-,CASSFGGTGGEQFF,TGTGCCAGTAGTTTTGGGGGGACAGGGGGTGAGCAGTTCTTC
-,TRBJ2-3,TRBV30,-,CAWNKNGIAEQYF,TGTGCCTGGAACAAAAACGGTATAGCGGAGCAGTATTTT
-,TRBJ2-7,TRBV7-2,-,CASSSRDQGAKAYEQYF,TGTGCCAGCAGCTCCAGAGACCAAGGAGCCAAAGCCTACGAGCAGTACTTC
TRBD1,TRBJ2-7,TRBV20-1,-,CSARSDRGLEQYF,TGCAGTGCTAGATCGGACAGGGGGCTCGAGCAGTACTTC
TRBD1,TRBJ2-3,TRBV7-2,-,CASSQGQGLTDTQYF,TGTGCCAGCAGCCAGGGACAGGGATTGACAGATACGCAGTATTTT
-,TRBJ1-1,TRBV18,-,CASSRNRDNTEAFF,TGTGCCAGCTCACGCAACCGGGACAACACTGAAGCTTTCTTT
TRBD2,TRBJ2-7,TRBV7-3,-,CASSLGRGEQYF,TGTGCCAGCAGCTTAGGGCGGGGGGAGCAGTACTTC
-,TRBJ1-5,TRBV19,few,CASKGRQGNYSNQPQHF,TGTGCCAGTAAAGGGCGCCAGGGGAACTATAGCAATCAGCCCCAGCATTTT
TRBD1,TRBJ1-2,TRBV4-2,few,CASSLDRGGNPLVYGYTF,TGTGCCAGCAGCCTGGACAGGGGAGGAAACCCTCTTGTCTATGGCTACACCTTC
TRBD1,TRBJ1-1,TRBV11-2,-,CASSFPGGGEAFF,TGTGCCAGCAGCTTTCCAGGGGGAGGTGAAGCTTTCTTT
-,TRBJ2-2,TRBV6-1,-,CASSLRTNTGELFF,TGTGCCAGCAGTCTCCGGACAAACACCGGGGAGCTGTTTTTT
-,TRBJ2-3,TRBV4-3,-,CASSPGSSGTDTQYF,TGCGCCAGCAGCCCGGGAAGCTCGGGCACAGATACGCAGTATTTT
-,TRBJ2-3,TRBV28,few,CASSSSTVVDTQYF,TGTGCCAGCAGTTCGTCGACAGTCGTAGATACGCAGTATTTT
-,TRBJ1-1,TRBV7-2,few,CASSSRLVNTEAFF,TGTGCCAGCAGCTCTAGACTGGTGAACACTGAAGCTTTCTTT
-,TRBJ2-3,TRBV2,few,CASSEGVGGTDTQYF,TGTGCCAGCAGTGAAGGAGTCGGGGGCACAGATACGCAGTATTTT
-,TRBJ2-5,TRBV27,-,CASSRQWGGLETQYF,TGTGCCAGCTCCCGCCAATGGGGGGGCTTGGAGACCCAGTACTTC
-,TRBJ2-7,TRBV23-1,-,CATTKGLNYEQYF,TGCGCTACCACCAAGGGGCTGAACTACGAGCAGTACTTC
TRBD1,TRBJ2-7,TRBV11-2,-,CASSANRGFSYEQYF,TGTGCCAGCAGCGCGAACAGGGGTTTTTCCTACGAGCAGTACTTC
TRBD2,TRBJ2-3,TRBV24-1,-,CATRAGAGGPDTQYF,TGTGCCACCAGGGCAGGAGCGGGAGGGCCAGATACGCAGTATTTT
-,TRBJ1-2,TRBV7-8,-,CASSLGRRRGANGYTF,TGTGCCAGCAGCTTAGGTCGCCGCAGGGGCGCAAATGGCTACACCTTC
TRBD1,TRBJ1-6,TRBV28,-,CASGQGNNSPLHF,TGTGCCAGCGGACAGGGGAATAATTCACCCCTCCACTTT
TRBD1,TRBJ1-4,TRBV20-1,few,CSALDRGYEKLFF,TGCAGTGCCCTCGACAGGGGATACGAAAAACTGTTTTTT
-,TRBJ1-2,TRBV7-9,large,CASSSNGPSGYTF,TGTGCCAGCAGCTCGAACGGTCCTTCGGGCTACACCTTC
-,TRBJ1-5,TRBV7-9,few,CASSLGDQPQHF,TGTGCCAGCAGCTTAGGGGATCAGCCCCAGCATTTT
TRBD2,TRBJ2-1,TRBV3-1,once,CASSEAQGSRLAGSNEQFF,TGTGCCAGCAGCGAAGCCCAGGGGTCGAGACTAGCGGGATCGAATGAGCAGTTCTTC
-,TRBJ1-1,TRBV19,few,CASSIAEGTEAFF,TGTGCCAGTAGTATTGCCGAGGGCACTGAAGCTTTCTTT
-,TRBJ2-1,TRBV7-2,few,CASSLMSTLSSYNEQFF,TGTGCCAGCAGCTTAATGAGTACCCTGAGCTCCTACAATGAGCAGTTCTTC
-,TRBJ2-7,TRBV11-1,-,CASSLSSLGYEQYF,TGTGCCAGCAGCTTATCGTCACTGGGCTACGAGCAGTACTTC
-,TRBJ1-5,TRBV21-1,-,CASRLPRVGGSNQPQHF,TGTGCCAGCAGGCTTCCCAGGGTCGGAGGAAGCAATCAGCCCCAGCATTTT
-,TRBJ1-1,TRBV21-1,-,CASSKEGRGGVLVAFF,TGTGCCAGCAGCAAAGAGGGTAGGGGGGGGGTCTTAGTAGCTTTCTTT
-,TRBJ2-5,TRBV7-3,-,CASSPGQRYQETQYF,TGTGCCAGCAGCCCCGGTCAGCGGTACCAAGAGACCCAGTACTTC
-,TRBJ1-2,TRBV7-9,large,CASSPSAPGGYTF,TGTGCCAGCAGCCCAAGTGCGCCCGGTGGCTACACCTTC
-,TRBJ1-6,TRBV28,-,CASYRGGTYNSPLHF,TGTGCCAGTTATAGGGGCGGAACCTATAATTCACCCCTCCACTTT
-,TRBJ2-5,TRBV6-2/TRBV6-3,-,CASSYGAGQETQYF,TGTGCCAGCAGTTACGGGGCGGGACAAGAGACCCAGTACTTC
TRBD1,TRBJ2-1,TRBV12-3/TRBV12-4,-,CASSVSGQGSYNEQFF,TGTGCCAGCAGTGTATCGGGACAGGGATCCTACAATGAGCAGTTCTTC
-,TRBJ1-1,TRBV28,few,CASSTAQGTEAFF,TGTGCCAGCAGTACTGCGCAGGGCACTGAAGCTTTCTTT